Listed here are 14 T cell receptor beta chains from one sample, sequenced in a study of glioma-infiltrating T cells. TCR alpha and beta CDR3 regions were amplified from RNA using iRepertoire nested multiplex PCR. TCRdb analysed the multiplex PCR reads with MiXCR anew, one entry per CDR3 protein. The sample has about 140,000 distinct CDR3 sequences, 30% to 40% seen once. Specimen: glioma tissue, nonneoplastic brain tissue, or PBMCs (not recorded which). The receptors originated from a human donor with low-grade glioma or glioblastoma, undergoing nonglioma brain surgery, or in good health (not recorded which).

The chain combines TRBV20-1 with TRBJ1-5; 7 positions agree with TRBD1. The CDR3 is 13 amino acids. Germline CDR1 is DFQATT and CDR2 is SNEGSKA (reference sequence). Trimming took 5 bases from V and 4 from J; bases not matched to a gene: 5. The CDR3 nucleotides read TGCAGTGCTGCGACAGGGAATAATCAGCCCCAGCATTTT. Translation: CSAATGNNQPQHF.

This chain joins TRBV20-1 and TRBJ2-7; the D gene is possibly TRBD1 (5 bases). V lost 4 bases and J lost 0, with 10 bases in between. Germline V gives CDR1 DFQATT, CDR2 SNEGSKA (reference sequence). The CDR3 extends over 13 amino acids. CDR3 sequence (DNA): TGCAGTGCTACCGACAGAAGCTCCTACGAGCAGTACTTC. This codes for CSATDRSSYEQYF.

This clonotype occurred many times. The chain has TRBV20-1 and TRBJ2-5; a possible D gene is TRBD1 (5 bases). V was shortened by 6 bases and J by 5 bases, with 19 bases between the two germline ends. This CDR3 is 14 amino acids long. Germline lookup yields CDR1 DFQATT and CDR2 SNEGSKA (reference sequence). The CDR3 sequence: CSAVGDDSRETQYF. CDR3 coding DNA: TGCAGTGCAGTAGGTGACGACAGCCGTGAGACCCAGTACTTC.

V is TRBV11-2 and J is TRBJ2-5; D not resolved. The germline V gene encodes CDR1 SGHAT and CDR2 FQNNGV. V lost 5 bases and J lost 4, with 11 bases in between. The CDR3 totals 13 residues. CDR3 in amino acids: CASSRIGSETQYF. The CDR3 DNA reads TGTGCCAGCAGCCGGATCGGGTCAGAGACCCAGTACTTC.

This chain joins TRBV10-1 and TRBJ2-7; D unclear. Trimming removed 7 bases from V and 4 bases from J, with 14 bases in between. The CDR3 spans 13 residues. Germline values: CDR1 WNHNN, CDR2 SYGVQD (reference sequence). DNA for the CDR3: TGCGCCAGCACCGGTGACGGATCATACGAGCAGTACTTC. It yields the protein CASTGDGSYEQYF.

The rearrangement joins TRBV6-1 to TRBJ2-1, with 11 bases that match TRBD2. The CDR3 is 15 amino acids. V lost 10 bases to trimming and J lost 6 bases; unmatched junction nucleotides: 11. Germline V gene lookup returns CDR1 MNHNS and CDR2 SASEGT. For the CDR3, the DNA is TGTGCCACCCTAAAGAAACTAGCGGGGGCCAATGAGCAGTTCTTC. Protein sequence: CATLKKLAGANEQFF.

The CDR3 DNA sequence: TGCAGTGCAACGGACAGGGGAGAGACCCAGTACTTC. Translated, it gives CSATDRGETQYF. This chain joins TRBV20-1 and TRBJ2-5, with 9 bases lining up with TRBD1. The ends lost 6 bases at V and 4 bases at J; junction bases unmatched: 3. The germline gives CDR1 DFQATT, CDR2 SNEGSKA (reference sequence). CDR3 size: 12 residues.

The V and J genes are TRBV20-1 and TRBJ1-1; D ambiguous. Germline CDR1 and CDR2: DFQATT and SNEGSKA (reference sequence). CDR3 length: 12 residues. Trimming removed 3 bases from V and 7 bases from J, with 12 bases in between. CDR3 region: CSARSGILEAFF. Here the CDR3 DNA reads TGCAGTGCTAGGTCGGGCATCCTTGAAGCTTTCTTT.

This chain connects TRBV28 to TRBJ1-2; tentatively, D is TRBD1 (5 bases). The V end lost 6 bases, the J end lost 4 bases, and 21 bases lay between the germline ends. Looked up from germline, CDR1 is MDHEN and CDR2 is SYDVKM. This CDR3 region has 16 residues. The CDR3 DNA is TGTGCCAGCAGGGGGGGAGAAGGGCCGGCGGGCTATGGCTACACCTTC. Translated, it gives CASRGGEGPAGYGYTF.

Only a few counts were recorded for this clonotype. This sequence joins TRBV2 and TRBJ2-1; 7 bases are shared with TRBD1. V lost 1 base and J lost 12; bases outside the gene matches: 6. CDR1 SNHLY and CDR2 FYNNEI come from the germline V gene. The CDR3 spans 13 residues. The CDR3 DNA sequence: TGTGCCAGCAGTGAAGAGTCCCGGACAGGGCAGTTCTTC. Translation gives CASSEESRTGQFF.

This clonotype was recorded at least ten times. CDR3: CATSDPASGSDDEQFF. The DNA for the CDR3 is TGTGCCACCAGTGACCCCGCTAGCGGGAGTGACGATGAGCAGTTCTTC. The chain recombines TRBV24-1 with TRBJ2-1; 10 positions match TRBD2. The CDR3 sequence is 16 residues long. Germline V lookup: CDR1 KGHDR, CDR2 SFDVKD. J lost 8 bases, V lost 4 bases, and 10 bases had no gene match.

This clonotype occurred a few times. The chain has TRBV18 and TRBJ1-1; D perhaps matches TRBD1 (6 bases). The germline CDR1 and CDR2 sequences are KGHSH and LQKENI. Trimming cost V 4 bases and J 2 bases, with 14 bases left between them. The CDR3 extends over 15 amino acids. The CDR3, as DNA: TGTGCCAGCTCACGAAACAGGGCCCTTAACACTGAAGCTTTCTTT. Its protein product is CASSRNRALNTEAFF. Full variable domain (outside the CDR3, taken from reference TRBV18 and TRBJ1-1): NAGVMQNPRHLVRRRGQEARLRCSPMKGHSHVYWYRQLPEEGLKFMVYLQKENIIDESGMPKERFSAEFPKEGPSILRIQQVVRGDSAAYFCASSRNRALNTEAFFGQGTRLTVV.

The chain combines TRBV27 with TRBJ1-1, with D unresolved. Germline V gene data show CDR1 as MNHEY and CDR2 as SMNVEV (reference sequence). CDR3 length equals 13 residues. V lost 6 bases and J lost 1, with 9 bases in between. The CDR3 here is CASRTSANTEAFF. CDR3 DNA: TGTGCCAGCAGAACCTCAGCGAACACTGAAGCTTTCTTT.

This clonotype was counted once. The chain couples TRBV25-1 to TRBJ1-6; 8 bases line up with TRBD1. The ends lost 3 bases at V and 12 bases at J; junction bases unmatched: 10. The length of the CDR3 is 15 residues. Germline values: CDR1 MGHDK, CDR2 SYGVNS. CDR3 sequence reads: CASSDVGQGSLPLHF. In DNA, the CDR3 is TGTGCCAGCAGTGATGTAGGACAGGGAAGCCTACCCCTCCACTTT.